One sample yielded the 12 T cell receptor beta chains listed below, sequenced in a study of somatic mutations in cytotoxic T cells in rheumatoid arthritis. The method was immunoSEQ multiplex PCR; TCRdb's version includes in-frame clones alone and lacks a portion of them. The sample contains 6,000 to 8,000 clones, roughly 87% of which appear only once. What was sequenced was CD8+ T cells sorted from blood. The receptors stem from a man aged 35 to 55 with rheumatoid arthritis.

The V gene is TRBV25-1, the J gene TRBJ2-6; maybe TRBD1 (7 bases). The V end was cut by 5 bases, the J end by 1 base, with 9 bases between. Germline V CDR1 and CDR2: MGHDK, SYGVNS. CDR3 length: 15 residues. CDR3 bases: TGTGCCAGCAGTCCAGGGGGGTCTGGGGCCAACGTCCTGACTTTC. Its protein product is CASSPGGSGANVLTF.

The chain has TRBV28 and TRBJ2-3; D is uncertain. Trimming took 3 bases from V and 6 from J, leaving 7 bases between them. Germline V gene lookup returns CDR1 MDHEN and CDR2 SYDVKM. CDR3 length: 12 amino acids. The CDR3 DNA follows: TGTGCCAGCAGTTTGAGCCTGGATACGCAGTATTTT. Amino acid sequence: CASSLSLDTQYF.

This chain connects TRBV7-8 to TRBJ1-1, with no clear D. Trimming took off 0 bases at V and 4 bases at J, with 6 bases between the two ends. Germline CDR1 and CDR2: SGHVS and FQNEAQ. This CDR3 region has 13 residues. CDR3 protein: CASSLARGTEAFF. The CDR3 DNA reads as TGTGCCAGCAGCTTAGCTCGGGGCACTGAAGCTTTCTTT.

The V call is TRBV6-5, the J call TRBJ2-7; 9 nucleotides agree with TRBD1. Germline V CDR1 and CDR2: MNHEY, SVGAGI. The junction had 6 bases not matched to a gene; V was cut back by 5 bases and J by 4 bases. The CDR3 totals 14 residues. CDR3 residues: CASSAGTGRYEQYF. Here the CDR3 DNA reads TGTGCCAGCAGTGCCGGGACAGGGAGGTACGAGCAGTACTTC.

J is TRBJ2-1 and V is TRBV13; D is perhaps TRBD1 (6 bases). The CDR3 has 12 residues. Germline V CDR1 and CDR2: PRHDT, FYEKMQ (reference sequence). V shed 3 bases and J shed 7 bases, with 7 bases lying between them. CDR3 coding DNA: TGTGCCAGCAGCTTCAGGGGTAATGAGCAGTTCTTC. Residues: CASSFRGNEQFF.

This clone was detected only once. This sequence joins TRBV6-6 and TRBJ2-3; D perhaps matches TRBD2 (6 bases). This CDR3 has 16 residues. V was clipped by 0 bases and J by 2 bases, with 12 bases between them. Germline CDR1 is MNHNY and CDR2 is SVGAGI (reference sequence). CDR3 nucleotide sequence: TGTGCCAGCAGTTACTCGATACAGGACTACACAGATACGCAGTATTTT. Translating it yields CASSYSIQDYTDTQYF.

This sequence joins TRBV11-1 and TRBJ2-7, with no clear D. The CDR3 is made up of 13 amino acids. Germline V CDR1 and CDR2: SGHAT, FQDESV (reference sequence). Trimming left V 1 base short and J 6 bases short, with 10 bases between. The chain's CDR3 is CASSLVHTREQYF. CDR3 DNA: TGTGCCAGCAGCTTAGTACATACCCGCGAGCAGTACTTC.

The count of this clone is one. At one end the junction does not follow the germline gene, possibly because of a read error. CDR3 in amino acids: CAGSMMTSGLYNEQFF. CDR3 nucleotides: TGTGCCGGCAGTATGATGACTAGCGGACTATACAATGAGCAGTTCTTC. The chain carries TRBV28 and TRBJ2-1; 9 nucleotides match TRBD2. CDR1 and CDR2 from the germline V gene are MDHEN and SYDVKM. The CDR3 consists of 16 residues.

The chain has TRBV19 and TRBJ1-2; 11 bases match TRBD1. Per the germline V gene, CDR1 is LNHDA and CDR2 is SQIVND (reference sequence). V shed 5 bases and J 8 bases; nucleotides not matched to a gene: 7. The CDR3 loop spans 14 amino acids. CDR3 DNA: TGTGCCAGTAGTGTCGGACAGGGGGCATGGGGCTACACCTTC. It encodes CASSVGQGAWGYTF.

The chain recombines TRBV9 with TRBJ1-1; maybe TRBD1 (6 bases). Germline CDR1 and CDR2: SGDLS and YYNGEE. The CDR3 has 14 amino acids. Trimming shortened V by 0 bases and J by 7 bases, and 13 bases separated the two germline ends. The chain's CDR3 is CASSVEQGGNEAFF. The CDR3 coding sequence is TGTGCCAGCAGCGTAGAACAGGGTGGTAATGAAGCTTTCTTT.

By proportion, this clone is large. The chain combines TRBV11-2 with TRBJ1-6; possible D gene TRBD1, 6 bases. CDR1 is SGHAT, CDR2 FQNNGV, per germline. V was clipped by 0 bases and J by 10 bases, with 7 bases between them. This CDR3 is built from 13 residues. Here the CDR3 reads CASSLDQGSPLHF. The CDR3 bases are TGTGCCAGCAGCTTAGATCAGGGGTCACCCCTCCACTTT.

The V and J genes are TRBV11-3 and TRBJ2-7, with 11 bases matching TRBD2. V shed 6 bases and J 3 bases; nucleotides not matched to a gene: 19. The V gene's germline CDR1 is SGHNT and CDR2 YENEEA. This CDR3 is 19 amino acids long. CDR3 nucleotides: TGTGCCAGCAGTCCAGCCGCTGCTAGCGGGGGGCCGCCTTTCTACGAGCAGTACGTC. Its protein product is CASSPAAASGGPPFYEQYV.